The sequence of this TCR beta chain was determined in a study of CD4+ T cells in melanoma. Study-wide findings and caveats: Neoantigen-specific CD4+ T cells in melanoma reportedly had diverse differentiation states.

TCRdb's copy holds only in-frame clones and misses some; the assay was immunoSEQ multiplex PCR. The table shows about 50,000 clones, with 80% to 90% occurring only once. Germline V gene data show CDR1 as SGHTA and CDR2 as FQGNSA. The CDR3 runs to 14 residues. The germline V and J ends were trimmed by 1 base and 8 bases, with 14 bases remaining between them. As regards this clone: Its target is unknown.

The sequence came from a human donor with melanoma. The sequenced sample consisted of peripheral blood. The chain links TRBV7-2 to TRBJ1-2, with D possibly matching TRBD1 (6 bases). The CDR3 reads CASSLDGGRRGYTF. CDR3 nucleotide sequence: TGTGCCAGCAGCTTAGATGGGGGCCGGAGGGGCTACACCTTC.